Shown below are 3 T cell receptor beta chains from a single sample sequenced in a study of control samples from healthy donors and cancer patients. TCRdb's copy holds only in-frame clones and misses some; the assay was immunoSEQ multiplex PCR. The repertoire holds under 200,000 clones, around 95% seen once, with over 4% in the top ten. Material for sequencing was blood. The source is a woman aged 60 to 75 in good health.

This chain joins TRBV6-4 and TRBJ1-3; D perhaps matches TRBD1 (6 bases). Trimming removed 1 base from V and 7 bases from J, with 14 bases in between. CDR3 length: 15 residues. Per germline, CDR1 MRHNA and CDR2 SNTAGT. The CDR3 spells CASSDWGRGANTIYF. The CDR3 DNA follows: TGTGCCAGCAGTGACTGGGGCAGGGGCGCTAACACCATATATTTT.

The rearrangement links TRBV7-2 to TRBJ1-3, with a weak D call TRBD1 (5 bases). Trimming shortened V by 2 bases and J by 4 bases, and 15 bases separated the two germline ends. Germline V gene sequence: CDR1 SGHTA, CDR2 FQGNSA. The CDR3 consists of 16 residues. The CDR3 region is CASSLIWGQGGNTIYF. The CDR3, as DNA: TGTGCCAGCAGCTTAATTTGGGGCCAGGGCGGAAACACCATATATTTT.

This clone turned up a few times. The CDR3 spells CASRTGEWTSNQPQHF. In DNA form, the CDR3 reads TGTGCAAGTCGTACCGGGGAGTGGACATCGAATCAGCCCCAGCATTTT. J is TRBJ1-5 and V is TRBV12-2. TRBV12-2 represents a pseudogene. CDR3 length equals 16 residues.